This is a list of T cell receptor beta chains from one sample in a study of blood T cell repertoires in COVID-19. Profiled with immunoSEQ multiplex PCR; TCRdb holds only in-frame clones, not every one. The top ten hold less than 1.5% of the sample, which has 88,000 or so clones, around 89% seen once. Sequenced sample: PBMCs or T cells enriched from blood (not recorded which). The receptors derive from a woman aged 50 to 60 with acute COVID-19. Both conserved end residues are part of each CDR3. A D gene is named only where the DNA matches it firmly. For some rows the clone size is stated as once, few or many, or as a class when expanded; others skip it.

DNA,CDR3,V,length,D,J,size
TGCAGCGCTCCCAGCGGGACGAACAATGAGCAGTTCTTC,CSAPSGTNNEQFF,TRBV29-1,13,TRBD2,TRBJ2-1,.
TGTGCCATCAGTCAGACTAGCGGGAGCACAGATACGCAGTATTTT,CAISQTSGSTDTQYF,TRBV10-3,15,TRBD2,TRBJ2-3,few
TGTGCCAGCACCTCCAGGTTAAACTACAATGAGCAGTTCTTC,CASTSRLNYNEQFF,TRBV7-9,14,.,TRBJ2-1,few
TGTGCCAGCAGCCCATCCGACTGGTTGGCCTACAATGAGCAGTTCTTC,CASSPSDWLAYNEQFF,TRBV11-3,16,.,TRBJ2-1,.
TGTGCCCTCCAACCCGGCGACAAAGCTTTCTTT,CALQPGDKAFF,TRBV19,11,.,TRBJ1-1,.
TGTGCCAGCTCACCCAAGGGTAGCGGTTACGAGCAGTACTTC,CASSPKGSGYEQYF,TRBV18,14,.,TRBJ2-7,.
TGTGCCAGCAGTTTCCAAATTTACAATGAGCAGTTCTTC,CASSFQIYNEQFF,TRBV27,13,.,TRBJ2-1,.
TGTGCCAGCAGTAACAGGGTTACCGGGGAGCTGTTTTTT,CASSNRVTGELFF,TRBV12-3/TRBV12-4,13,.,TRBJ2-2,.
TGTGCTAGTGGTTTGGCCCGGGGGGCGAACTATGGCTACACCTTC,CASGLARGANYGYTF,TRBV12-5,15,.,TRBJ1-2,.
TGTGCCAGCAACCCAGGAGGGGCTACCGGGGAGCTGTTTTTT,CASNPGGATGELFF,TRBV6-2/TRBV6-3,14,.,TRBJ2-2,.
TGTGCCAGCAGTGAACGGGGGATCGGCAATCAGCCCCAGCATTTT,CASSERGIGNQPQHF,TRBV2,15,.,TRBJ1-5,.
TGTGCCATCAGTGACCCAACTGGGGAGACCGGTTGGGGCACAGATACGCAGTATTTT,CAISDPTGETGWGTDTQYF,TRBV10-3,19,.,TRBJ2-3,.
TGTGCCAGCAGCTTTTCAACTGATGGAAACACCATATATTTT,CASSFSTDGNTIYF,TRBV5-5,14,.,TRBJ1-3,.
TGTGCCAGCAGTTACGAGTACAATGAGCAGTTCTTC,CASSYEYNEQFF,TRBV6-2/TRBV6-3,12,.,TRBJ2-1,.
TGTGCCAGCAGCTTCACAGGGTCACCGAACACCGGGGAGCTGTTTTTT,CASSFTGSPNTGELFF,TRBV7-3,16,.,TRBJ2-2,few
TGTGCCAGCAGCTTAGGTCCTAGCGGGAGGGTCGCAGATACGCAGTATTTT,CASSLGPSGRVADTQYF,TRBV7-2,17,TRBD2,TRBJ2-3,.
TGTGCCACGCGCGGACAGGGGGATACGGAGACCCAGTACTTC,CATRGQGDTETQYF,TRBV24-1,14,TRBD1,TRBJ2-5,.
TGTGCCAGCAGTGAATCAGGGGACCATCAGCCCCAGCATTTT,CASSESGDHQPQHF,TRBV25-1,14,.,TRBJ1-5,.
TGCAGCGTTGTGGGAGACAGGTTAGGAGGTGGCTACACCTTC,CSVVGDRLGGGYTF,TRBV29-1,14,.,TRBJ1-2,.
TGTGCCAGCAGTTACGTTTCAGGGGGCACTGAAGCTTTCTTT,CASSYVSGGTEAFF,TRBV6-2/TRBV6-3,14,TRBD1,TRBJ1-1,.
TGTGCCAGCACACCTTTTTCGGGAGGGCCTGACAGTGAGCAGTTCTTC,CASTPFSGGPDSEQFF,TRBV7-8,16,TRBD2,TRBJ2-1,.
TGTGCCAGCAGGTCCAGGGAGGGACGCAAAAACATTCAGTACTTC,CASRSREGRKNIQYF,TRBV6-5,15,TRBD2,TRBJ2-4,.
TGCAGCGTTGAAACAGGGTGGAACGAAAAACTGTTTTTT,CSVETGWNEKLFF,TRBV29-1,13,.,TRBJ1-4,.
TGTGCCAGCAAGCCGAAGTTTGACTCCTACGAGCAGTACTTC,CASKPKFDSYEQYF,TRBV6-5,14,.,TRBJ2-7,.
TGTGCCAGCATCATGACTAGCGGGAGAGGTGAGCAGTTCTTC,CASIMTSGRGEQFF,TRBV11-2,14,TRBD2,TRBJ2-1,once
TGTGCCAGCAGTCCCCTATCTGTAGCGGGAGTAGGAGATACGCAGTATTTT,CASSPLSVAGVGDTQYF,TRBV6-2/TRBV6-3,17,TRBD2,TRBJ2-3,.
TGTGCCAGCAGCCTAGGACAGGTCCTGGAGACCCAGTACTTC,CASSLGQVLETQYF,TRBV5-5,14,TRBD1,TRBJ2-5,.
TGCAGCGTTGTAGGGGAGGAGGAAAAACTGTTTTTT,CSVVGEEEKLFF,TRBV29-1,12,.,TRBJ1-4,few
TGTGCCATCAGTGGACCGGGACAGGCAAATGGCTACACCTTC,CAISGPGQANGYTF,TRBV10-3,14,TRBD1,TRBJ1-2,.
TGTGCCAGCAGCCTACAGGGGGCTGCTAATGAAAAACTGTTTTTT,CASSLQGAANEKLFF,TRBV7-9,15,TRBD1,TRBJ1-4,.
TGTGCCAGCAGCCAAGAATTAGCGGGAGGGCCCTATGTTACCCAGTACTTC,CASSQELAGGPYVTQYF,TRBV3-1/TRBV3-2,17,TRBD2,TRBJ2-5,.
TGCGCCAGCAGCGCTATACCGGGAGGGCAAGAGACCCAGTACTTC,CASSAIPGGQETQYF,TRBV5-1,15,TRBD2,TRBJ2-5,.
TGCGCCAGCAGCCCAGGGACTAGCGGGAGCAATGAGCAGTTCTTC,CASSPGTSGSNEQFF,TRBV5-1,15,TRBD2,TRBJ2-1,once
TGTGCCAGCAGCTTAAGGCTAGCGGGAGGGGGCTCCGCGTACGAGCAGTACTTC,CASSLRLAGGGSAYEQYF,TRBV7-2,18,TRBD2,TRBJ2-7,.
TGTGCCAGCAGCTTTGGGACAGGGGGCACTGAAGCTTTCTTT,CASSFGTGGTEAFF,TRBV11-3,14,TRBD1,TRBJ1-1,.
TGTGCCAGCAGCCAACAGGGGGGCACTGAAGCTTTCTTT,CASSQQGGTEAFF,TRBV3-1/TRBV3-2,13,TRBD1,TRBJ1-1,.
TGTGCCTGGAGTGCCGGACAGCAGGACGGGCCCCAGCATTTT,CAWSAGQQDGPQHF,TRBV30,14,.,TRBJ1-5,.
TGTGCCAGTAGAGCATACGGGGGCGAGCAGTACTTC,CASRAYGGEQYF,TRBV19,12,.,TRBJ2-7,.
TGTGCCACCGCCCCGGGGGATACAGATACGCAGTATTTT,CATAPGDTDTQYF,TRBV2,13,.,TRBJ2-3,few
TGTGCCAGTAGAGCCGGGACTCCGAACACTGAAGCTTTCTTT,CASRAGTPNTEAFF,TRBV19,14,.,TRBJ1-1,.
TGTGCCAGCGAAGGCGGACAGAGAAATTCACCCCTCCACTTT,CASEGGQRNSPLHF,TRBV28,14,.,TRBJ1-6,.
TGTGCCAGCAGCCCCCCGTTGGTGGCAGGGGGCTTATCACCTAACTATGGCTACACCTTC,CASSPPLVAGGLSPNYGYTF,TRBV4-2,20,TRBD1,TRBJ1-2,once
TGTGCCAGCAGCCGAGGGTGGGACAGCACCACAGATACGCAGTATTTT,CASSRGWDSTTDTQYF,TRBV5-4,16,TRBD1,TRBJ2-3,.
TGTGCCTCCAAGACCGGGGGCCAAGAGACCCAGTACTTC,CASKTGGQETQYF,TRBV30,13,.,TRBJ2-5,.
TGTGCCAGTAGTATACAAGCTTCGAACACTGAAGCTTTCTTT,CASSIQASNTEAFF,TRBV19,14,.,TRBJ1-1,.
TGTGCCAGCACCCGAGGACAGGGGTGGGAACTGTTTTTT,CASTRGQGWELFF,TRBV2,13,TRBD1,TRBJ1-4,once
TGTGCCAGCAGCTTACCCGACAGGGACGCTTTCTTT,CASSLPDRDAFF,TRBV7-9,12,TRBD1,TRBJ1-1,.
TGTGCCAGCTCACCCGACATAGGGGGCGGCTACGAGCAGTACTTC,CASSPDIGGGYEQYF,TRBV18,15,TRBD1,TRBJ2-7,.
TGTGCTTCTACCTCCGGGACACAAAATGAGCAGTTCTTC,CASTSGTQNEQFF,TRBV2,13,.,TRBJ2-1,.
TGTGCCAGCGTCGGAGATCTCACAGATACGCAGTATTTT,CASVGDLTDTQYF,TRBV28,13,.,TRBJ2-3,.